A selection of T cell receptor beta chains follows, all from one sample in a study of shared clonotypes between healthy human individuals. Generated by immunoSEQ multiplex PCR, the TCRdb table keeps only in-frame clones and is missing some. Among millions of clones listed, 80% to 95% were seen once. The sequencing input was naive CD4+ T cells from PBMCs. These receptors were collected from a man between 18 and 29 years old in good health. Some clones in this sample may be carry-over from other donors' samples. Both conserved end residues are part of each CDR3. D genes are given only for firm matches. Expanded clones get a size class; other rows say once, few or many, or leave the size out.

clone_size	v_call	j_call	d_call	cdr3_nt	cdr3_aa
-	TRBV18	TRBJ1-2	TRBD1	TGTGCCAGCTCACCACTATCACAGGGGGCGCGGGTCGGCTACACCTTC	CASSPLSQGARVGYTF
few	TRBV28	TRBJ1-1	TRBD1	TGTGCCAGCAGCCCTCGACAGGGGTGGACTGAAGCTTTCTTT	CASSPRQGWTEAFF
-	TRBV5-1	TRBJ2-1	TRBD2	TGCGCCAGCAGCTTGGTTGTAGCGGGAGACTATGAGCAGTTCTTC	CASSLVVAGDYEQFF
once	TRBV5-6	TRBJ2-1	-	TGTGCCAGCAGTTCGGGACACCTGAGCTCCTACAATGAGCAGTTCTTC	CASSSGHLSSYNEQFF
-	TRBV7-2	TRBJ2-7	-	TGTGCCAGCAGCCCCCGGACGGGAATCTACGAGCAGTACTTC	CASSPRTGIYEQYF
-	TRBV6-5	TRBJ1-4	-	TGTGCCAGCAGTTACTCAGGTGGAAAACTGTTTTTT	CASSYSGGKLFF
-	TRBV25-1	TRBJ1-5	TRBD1	TGTGCCAGCAGTGGATTGGGACAGGGTGGTCAGCCCCAGCATTTT	CASSGLGQGGQPQHF
-	TRBV7-2	TRBJ2-2	-	TGTGCCAGCAGCTTAAACCCAGCCACCGGGGAGCTGTTTTTT	CASSLNPATGELFF
once	TRBV7-9	TRBJ2-3	TRBD2	TGTGCCAGCAGCATACGACTAGCGGGAGCGACAGATACGCAGTATTTT	CASSIRLAGATDTQYF
-	TRBV11-3	TRBJ1-1	-	TGTGCCAGCAGCCCAGGGACGGGTATGAACACTGAAGCTTTCTTT	CASSPGTGMNTEAFF
-	TRBV4-3	TRBJ2-7	TRBD1	TGCGCCAGCAGCCAAGGGCCAGGGGGTCCGTTTGACGAGCAGTACTTC	CASSQGPGGPFDEQYF
-	TRBV5-1	TRBJ1-1	-	TGCGCCAGCAGCTTGGACGGGAAGGACACTGAAGCTTTCTTT	CASSLDGKDTEAFF
-	TRBV7-6	TRBJ2-5	-	TGTGCCAGCAGCTTAGGTGGCAGCCAAGAGACCCAGTACTTC	CASSLGGSQETQYF
-	TRBV5-1	TRBJ2-1	TRBD2	TGCGCCAGCAGCTTGGAAGGACTAGCGGGTTTCACTGAGCAGTTCTTC	CASSLEGLAGFTEQFF
-	TRBV28	TRBJ2-3	-	TGTGCCAGCAACAAAAGGGGCAGGGGCAGGACAGATACGCAGTATTTT	CASNKRGRGRTDTQYF
once	TRBV27	TRBJ2-5	TRBD1	TGTGCCAGCAGTCCCATACAGGGGGCGCGGGAGACCCAGTACTTC	CASSPIQGARETQYF
-	TRBV5-5	TRBJ1-1	-	TGTGCCAGCAGCCCCAATTTGTTTAACAGGGAAGCTTTCTTT	CASSPNLFNREAFF
-	TRBV5-4	TRBJ2-3	TRBD2	TGTGCCAGCAGCTTGATTAGCGGGAGAACAGATACGCAGTATTTT	CASSLISGRTDTQYF
-	TRBV5-1	TRBJ2-1	-	TGCGCCAGCAGCTACGAACCCGGGGATTACAATGAGCAGTTCTTC	CASSYEPGDYNEQFF
-	TRBV5-5	TRBJ1-1	TRBD1	TGTGCCAGCAGCTTAACAGGGGGCGCGGGAAACACTGAAGCTTTCTTT	CASSLTGGAGNTEAFF
-	TRBV30	TRBJ1-2	-	TGTGCCCTACAAGGGGGGGCGAACTATGGCTACACCTTC	CALQGGANYGYTF
-	TRBV25-1	TRBJ2-7	-	TGTGCCAGCAGTGGAGGCGAAGGGCCATTTTCCTACGAGCAGTACTTC	CASSGGEGPFSYEQYF
once	TRBV4-1	TRBJ2-7	-	TGCGCCAGCAGCCAAGGCGGTCGGGAGTACGAGCAGTACTTC	CASSQGGREYEQYF
-	TRBV6-1	TRBJ2-7	-	TGTGCCAGCATCATGACAGGAGGCTACGAGCAGTACTTC	CASIMTGGYEQYF
-	TRBV5-1	TRBJ1-1	-	TGCGCCAGCAGCTTGGATGCAGGGAACACTGAAGCTTTCTTT	CASSLDAGNTEAFF
-	TRBV7-9	TRBJ2-2	-	TGTGCCAGCAGCCAACCGACGGCAGACACCGGGGAGCTGTTTTTT	CASSQPTADTGELFF
once	TRBV7-6	TRBJ2-7	TRBD2	TGTGCCAGCAGCCCAACAAAAGTGCGGGGGAGATACGAGCAGTACTTC	CASSPTKVRGRYEQYF
-	TRBV25-1	TRBJ1-3	-	TGTGCCAGCAGTGAATGGGCAGGGGGAAACACCATATATTTT	CASSEWAGGNTIYF
-	TRBV6-1	TRBJ1-2	TRBD1	TGTGCCAGCAGTGATCGGGACAGGGTGCGCTATGGCTACACCTTC	CASSDRDRVRYGYTF
-	TRBV28	TRBJ1-2	TRBD1	TGTGCCTCATTGGGAGGGACAGGGGGTTATGGCTACACCTTC	CASLGGTGGYGYTF
-	TRBV7-9	TRBJ1-2	TRBD1	TGTGCCAGCAGCTTAGGGGGACAGGGGTCGTATCGTGGCTACACCTTC	CASSLGGQGSYRGYTF
-	TRBV5-1	TRBJ2-3	-	TGCGCCAGCAGCTTGTGGTCAGGAGGCACAGATACGCAGTATTTT	CASSLWSGGTDTQYF
-	TRBV10-1	TRBJ2-3	TRBD2	TGCGCCAGCAGTGTTACGGCGGGAGGGCCTCCAGATACGCAGTATTTT	CASSVTAGGPPDTQYF
-	TRBV9	TRBJ2-7	TRBD2	TGTGCCAGCAGCGTCTCTCTCCTGGGACTAGCGGGAGAGGGTGAGCAGTACTTC	CASSVSLLGLAGEGEQYF
-	TRBV9	TRBJ2-5	TRBD1	TGTGCCAGCAGCCCTACAGGACAGGCCGTGAGGGAGACCCAGTACTTC	CASSPTGQAVRETQYF
-	TRBV7-3	TRBJ2-4	-	TGTGCCAGCAGCTTATACCCCAATATTGGGACCCCAGAGGGGACCAAAAACATTCAGTACTTC	CASSLYPNIGTPEGTKNIQYF
-	TRBV29-1	TRBJ1-1	TRBD1	TGCAGTGTGACCCGGACAGGGGGCACTGAAGCTTTCTTT	CSVTRTGGTEAFF
-	TRBV7-8	TRBJ2-5	-	TGTGCCAGCAGCTTAGATACAGGGCAAGAGACCCAGTACTTC	CASSLDTGQETQYF
-	TRBV5-8	TRBJ1-2	TRBD1	TGTGCCAGCAGCGTGACAGGGGATAGCTATGGCTACACCTTC	CASSVTGDSYGYTF
-	TRBV28	TRBJ1-1	-	TGTGCCAGCAGTTTGAGGACAATTAACACTGAAGCTTTCTTT	CASSLRTINTEAFF
-	TRBV27	TRBJ1-2	-	TGTGCCAGCAGTTTATACCCCTACTTCGGCGGAGCTAACTATGGCTACACCTTC	CASSLYPYFGGANYGYTF
-	TRBV27	TRBJ2-3	TRBD2	TGTGCCAGCAGTTTTGGGACTAGCGGGGCCACAGATACGCAGTATTTT	CASSFGTSGATDTQYF
-	TRBV6-1	TRBJ2-7	-	TGTGCCAGCAGGAAAGGTAGCGGCTCCTACGAGCAGTACTTC	CASRKGSGSYEQYF
-	TRBV27	TRBJ1-1	-	TGTGCCAGCAGCCGAAGGGGAGGATCCTTGGGGAGGGAAGCTTTCTTT	CASSRRGGSLGREAFF
-	TRBV7-8	TRBJ2-2	TRBD2	TGTGCCAGCAGCTCCCGGGGGGGTTGGACCGGGGAGCTGTTTTTT	CASSSRGGWTGELFF
-	TRBV7-2	TRBJ2-6	TRBD1	TGTGCCAGCAGCCCGGACAGGAACTCTGGGGCCAACGTCCTGACTTTC	CASSPDRNSGANVLTF
-	TRBV19	TRBJ1-5	-	TGTGCCAGTAGGCAGATCGACAATCAGCCCCAGCATTTT	CASRQIDNQPQHF
-	TRBV28	TRBJ2-7	-	TGTGCCACGGAAAGGCATTACGAGCAGTACTTC	CATERHYEQYF
-	TRBV5-4	TRBJ2-7	TRBD1	TGTGCCAGCAGCTCTCTCACAGGGGCCATCTACGAGCAGTACTTC	CASSSLTGAIYEQYF
-	TRBV15	TRBJ2-7	-	TGTGCCACCAGCAGAGACGTAACCTCCTACGAGCAGTACTTC	CATSRDVTSYEQYF
-	TRBV4-1	TRBJ2-5	-	TGCGCCAGCAGCCAAGCGAAGAAACAGGTCCTGCGAGAGACCCAGTACTTC	CASSQAKKQVLRETQYF
-	TRBV28	TRBJ1-1	-	TGTGCCAGCAGGAAGAACACTGAAGCTTTCTTT	CASRKNTEAFF
few	TRBV18	TRBJ1-5	-	TGTGCCAGCTCCCAAGATAGCAATCAGCCCCAGCATTTT	CASSQDSNQPQHF
-	TRBV7-9	TRBJ2-7	TRBD1	TGTGCCAGTAAGGAGACAGGGGATGGGTGGAGGCAGTACTTC	CASKETGDGWRQYF
-	TRBV11-2	TRBJ2-2	-	TGTGCCAGCAGCTTTTTTTCCGGGGAGCTGTTTTTT	CASSFFSGELFF
-	TRBV18	TRBJ1-1	-	TGTGCCAGCTCACAGGGGGTGAACACTGAAGCTTTCTTT	CASSQGVNTEAFF
-	TRBV19	TRBJ1-1	-	TGTGCCAGTAGTCCGGGACGGCCGACTGAAGCTTTCTTT	CASSPGRPTEAFF
once	TRBV9	TRBJ1-5	TRBD1	TGTGCCAGCAGCGCGAGACAGGGCAACAATCAGCCCCAGCATTTT	CASSARQGNNQPQHF